The text below deals with one TCR beta chain. The record originates from a study of T cell responses to AZD1222 COVID-19 vaccine. Measured with immunoSEQ multiplex PCR; TCRdb has only the in-frame clones, and not every one. The sample consists of over 110,000 clones, 85% to 95% of them appearing once. The TCR sequence derives from an adult in good health. The input for sequencing was peripheral blood, taken on day 0 of AZD1222 vaccination.

The CDR3 sequence: CASSLGLANTGELFF. The CDR3, as DNA: TGCGCCAGCAGCTTGGGACTAGCCAACACCGGGGAGCTGTTTTTT. The genes are TRBV5-1 and TRBJ2-2; 7 positions agree with TRBD2. This CDR3 has 15 residues. V lost 0 bases, J lost 2 bases, and 1 base stayed unmatched. Germline CDR1 reads SGHRS; CDR2 reads YFSETQ.